The T cell receptor beta chain under discussion was sequenced for a study of a mutant IDH1 vaccine in newly diagnosed glioma. Study information: The treated population exhibited a male proportion of about 62%, a female proportion of about 38%, and a mean age of roughly 39 years.

Time point described: baseline, week 1 (first vaccination visit). Treatment here: pre-vaccination baseline after standard-of-care therapy. The table came from immunoSEQ multiplex PCR; TCRdb's copy has only in-frame clones and leaves some out. The sample records roughly 68,000 clones, around 79% being singletons. V dropped 8 bases and J dropped 2 bases, with 26 bases sitting between them. CDR1 is SGHTS, CDR2 YDEGEE, per germline. The CDR3 contains 17 residues. Sample: PBMCs, taken from a glioma patient treated with radiotherapy, temozolomide or both. V gene TRBV5-8 combines with J gene TRBJ2-7; no reliable D call. The receptor was isolated from a man aged 50 to 60 with glioma. The CDR3 nucleotides are TGTGCCAGTAAGTCGTTCCAGGCCCCGTCCTTAGCCTACGAGCAGTACTTC. Translated, it gives CASKSFQAPSLAYEQYF.